Below, 19 T cell receptor beta chains from the same sample are listed, as sequenced in a study of response to subunit inactivated influenza vaccine. TCRdb processed the RT-PCR reads anew with MiXCR; each CDR3 protein has one entry. The sample shows 450,000 to 700,000 distinct CDR3 sequences, around 15% of them seen only once. Specimen: PBMCs from blood, collected 11 to 12 days after vaccination. These receptors were taken from a man over 45 who received an inactivated influenza vaccine.

This clonotype was observed a few times. J is TRBJ1-1 and V is TRBV3-1; TRBD1 might be the D (5 bases). CDR3 length: 12 residues. From germline, CDR1 is LGHDT and CDR2 YNNKEL (reference sequence). V dropped 9 bases and J dropped 8 bases, with 16 bases sitting between them. The CDR3 loop is CASGNRNREAFF. The CDR3 DNA is TGTGCCAGTGGAAACAGGAATAGGGAAGCTTTCTTT. The full variable domain, in which reference TRBV3-1 and TRBJ1-1 provide the parts outside the CDR3, is DTAVSQTPKYLVTQMGNDKSIKCEQNLGHDTMYWYKQDSKKFLKIMFSYNNKELIINETVPNRFSPKSPDKAHLNLHINSLELGDSAVYFCASGNRNREAFFGQGTRLTVV.

The table lists this clonotype with a few counts. The chain uses TRBV20-1 and TRBJ2-5; TRBD2 might be the D (6 bases). The CDR3 spans 13 residues. Trimming cost V 6 bases and J 6 bases, with 17 bases left between them. CDR1 DFQATT and CDR2 SNEGSKA come from the germline V gene (reference sequence). In nucleotides, the CDR3 is TGCAGTGCACCGCTGCGGGAAAGGAAGACCCAGTACTTC. Translating it yields CSAPLRERKTQYF.

The V gene is TRBV20-1, the J gene TRBJ2-7; no clear D. Germline V gene data show CDR1 as DFQATT and CDR2 as SNEGSKA (reference sequence). V was trimmed by 3 bases and J by 6 bases, leaving 12 bases between them. CDR3 length: 12 residues. The DNA for the CDR3 is TGCAGTGCTAGTTCCCTGGCATCCGAGCAGTACTTC. Protein sequence: CSASSLASEQYF.

This clonotype was counted ten times or more. The J gene is TRBJ1-6, the V gene TRBV6-5; D is undetermined. CDR1 is MNHEY, CDR2 SVGAGI, per germline. The CDR3 has 14 amino acids. Between the trimmed V and J ends, which lost 6 bases and 7 bases, there was a span of 13 bases. The CDR3 DNA is TGTGCCAGCAGGGCGACCCGGAGGAATTCACCCCTCCACTTT. Translated: CASRATRRNSPLHF.

The CDR3 is CASSKNRFEKLFF. In DNA, the CDR3 is TGTGCCAGCAGCAAAAACAGGTTTGAAAAACTGTTTTTT. The genes are TRBV21-1 and TRBJ1-4; the D call of TRBD1 is as the table states it, not checked on the DNA. TRBV21-1 is deemed a pseudogene. The CDR3 covers 13 residues.

This clonotype has more than one count but fewer than ten. V gene TRBV20-1 combines with J gene TRBJ2-1, with D perhaps TRBD1 (6 bases). Trimming stripped 4 bases from V and 4 bases from J, with 20 bases between. CDR1 DFQATT and CDR2 SNEGSKA come from the germline V gene (reference sequence). The CDR3 loop spans 16 amino acids. The CDR3 DNA reads as TGCAGTGCTAACAGGGCAAATTCCGGGATTTACAATGAGCAGTTCTTC. The encoded protein is CSANRANSGIYNEQFF.

V is TRBV15 and J is TRBJ2-1; 12 bases align to TRBD2. The CDR3 has 18 residues. Germline CDR1 reads LNHNV; CDR2 reads YYDKDF (reference sequence). With V trimmed by 1 base and J by 1 base, 5 bases remained unmatched. The CDR3 sequence: CATSRARTSGISYNEQFF. CDR3 coding DNA: TGTGCCACCAGCAGAGCCCGGACTAGCGGGATATCCTACAATGAGCAGTTCTTC.

This clonotype was counted between two and nine times. The chain has TRBV5-6 and TRBJ2-5; 7 bases align to TRBD1. Germline lookup yields CDR1 SGHDT and CDR2 YYEEEE. The CDR3 spans 15 residues. J lost 2 bases, V lost 0 bases, and 4 bases had no gene match. The CDR3 coding sequence is TGTGCCAGCAGCTTGGCGGACAGGAGACAAGAGACCCAGTACTTC. It encodes CASSLADRRQETQYF.

In this sample, this clonotype turned up a few times. The genes are TRBV7-9 and TRBJ2-1; D gene unclear. The CDR3 length is 14 residues. CDR1 is SEHNR and CDR2 is FQNEAQ in the germline V gene (reference sequence). V lost 8 bases and J lost 0, with 11 bases in between. The CDR3: CASSRSISYNEQFF. Here the CDR3 DNA reads TGTGCCAGCTCTCGCAGTATCTCCTACAATGAGCAGTTCTTC. The whole variable domain, remainder taken from reference TRBV7-9 and TRBJ2-1, is DTGVSQNPRHKITKRGQNVTFRCDPISEHNRLYWYRQTLGQGPEFLTYFQNEAQLEKSRLLSDRFSAERPKGSFSTLEIQRTEQGDSAMYLCASSRSISYNEQFFGPGTRLTVL.

CDR3 amino acids: CASGDRRIPGANVLTF. In DNA, the CDR3 is TGTGCCAGCGGGGACAGGCGCATCCCTGGGGCCAACGTCCTGACTTTC. The chain has TRBV12-3 or TRBV12-4 and TRBJ2-6; 8 nucleotides align to TRBD1. After removal of 8 bases from V and 2 bases from J, the junction contained 8 bases not matched to a gene. The CDR3 extends over 16 amino acids.

The chain has TRBV27 and TRBJ2-7; no firm D call. The germline V gene encodes CDR1 MNHEY and CDR2 SMNVEV (reference sequence). Trimming cost V 2 bases and J 5 bases, with 13 bases left between them. This CDR3 has 14 amino acids. CDR3 protein: CASSLVIGSHEQYF. As DNA, the CDR3 is TGTGCCAGCAGTTTAGTGATAGGGTCCCACGAGCAGTACTTC.

The genes are TRBV28 and TRBJ1-5; 8 bases are shared with TRBD1. Germline CDR1 is MDHEN and CDR2 is SYDVKM. This CDR3 is built from 15 residues. The trim removed 6 bases at V and 4 bases at J, leaving 8 bases unmatched. The CDR3 DNA follows: TGTGCCAGCAGAGAGACAGGGGCGTTAAATCAGCCCCAGCATTTT. This gives the protein CASRETGALNQPQHF.

This rearrangement joins TRBV5-1 to TRBJ2-5, with 7 bases fitting TRBD1. J gave up 5 bases and V 0 bases, and 4 bases lay outside the gene matches. This CDR3 spans 14 amino acids. Germline CDR1 and CDR2: SGHRS and YFSETQ. Here the CDR3 DNA reads TGCGCCAGCAGCTTGGAGGGCAGGGGGGAGACCCAGTACTTC. Encoded protein: CASSLEGRGETQYF.

This clonotype was observed many times. V and J are TRBV12-3 or TRBV12-4 and TRBJ2-7, with a possible D match to TRBD1 (6 bases). Trimming left V 3 bases short and J 3 bases short, with 12 bases between. The CDR3 is made up of 14 amino acids. The chain's CDR3 is CASSFSQGNYEQYF. Here the CDR3 DNA reads TGTGCCAGCAGTTTCAGTCAGGGGAACTACGAGCAGTACTTC.

The table lists this clonotype with a few counts. V usage is TRBV24-1 and J usage is TRBJ2-1; 7 bases agree with TRBD2. Germline CDR1 is KGHDR and CDR2 is SFDVKD. J lost 5 bases, V lost 12 bases, and 3 bases had no gene match. The CDR3 length is 11 residues. The CDR3: CASRGDNEQFF. The CDR3 nucleotides read TGTGCCTCTCGGGGGGACAATGAGCAGTTCTTC.

The V and J genes are TRBV19 and TRBJ1-5; TRBD1 agrees at 7 bases. The V gene's germline CDR1 is LNHDA and CDR2 SQIVND (reference sequence). CDR3 length: 14 amino acids. V trimming: 7 bases; J trimming: 6 bases; junction bases outside the gene matches: 9. The CDR3 reads CASTLTGVGQPQHF. The CDR3 DNA reads TGTGCCAGTACCCTAACAGGGGTTGGTCAGCCCCAGCATTTT.

The rearrangement uses TRBV5-1 and TRBJ2-3; TRBD2 matches at 8 bases. CDR1 is SGHRS and CDR2 is YFSETQ in the germline V gene. The CDR3 length is 16 residues. V dropped 2 bases and J dropped 2; count of bases not matched to a gene: 7. CDR3 region: CASSLMVAGLTDTQYF. In nucleotides, the CDR3 is TGCGCCAGCAGCTTAATGGTAGCGGGACTCACAGATACGCAGTATTTT.

This clonotype was observed a few times. The J gene is TRBJ2-1, the V gene TRBV9; 12 bases align to TRBD2. The germline V gene encodes CDR1 SGDLS and CDR2 YYNGEE. There are 15 residues in the CDR3. V gave up 6 bases and J gave up 7 bases; unmatched junction bases: 8. Here the CDR3 reads CASTRLAGASNEQFF. The CDR3 DNA sequence: TGTGCCAGCACCAGACTAGCGGGAGCCTCTAATGAGCAGTTCTTC.

This chain uses TRBV5-1 with TRBJ2-5; 7 nucleotides match TRBD2. V was clipped by 2 bases and J by 2 bases; unmatched bases: 3. The CDR3 totals 14 residues. Germline-derived CDR1 and CDR2 are SGHRS and YFSETQ. Here the CDR3 reads CASSLERGQETQYF. The CDR3 DNA reads TGCGCCAGCAGCTTAGAGCGGGGACAAGAGACCCAGTACTTC.